Below, 2 T cell receptor beta chains from the same sample are listed, as sequenced in a study of blood T cell repertoires in COVID-19. Data came from immunoSEQ multiplex PCR; TCRdb stores just in-frame clones and leaves some out. The profile shows a few hundred thousand clones, approximately 80% of them singletons. The sequencing input was PBMCs or T cells enriched from blood (not recorded which). These receptors originate from a man aged 25-45 years with acute COVID-19.

Only one count was recorded for this clone. CDR3 in DNA: TGTGCCAGCAGTCGTCCCGGGACAGGGGATGAGACCCAGTACTTC. It encodes CASSRPGTGDETQYF. The rearrangement links TRBV7-2 to TRBJ2-5, with 10 nucleotides matching TRBD1. The CDR3 length is 15 residues. Germline V gene sequence: CDR1 SGHTA, CDR2 FQGNSA. Trimming took 6 bases from V and 5 from J; bases not matched to a gene: 9.

The sample holds one count of this clone. This sequence joins TRBV9 and TRBJ2-7; 7 bases line up with TRBD2. Germline CDR1 SGDLS, CDR2 YYNGEE. The CDR3 contains 14 residues. The V and J ends lost 5 bases and 1 base, in that order; junction bases with no gene match: 6. CDR3 nucleotides: TGTGCCAGCAGTAGAGCGGGGCCGTCCTACGAGCAGTACTTC. It translates to CASSRAGPSYEQYF.